This T cell receptor (beta chain) was identified in a study of blood T cell repertoires in COVID-19 (dated by TCRdb to the early 2020s). Regarding the study in general: Collaborator samples came from the United States, Italy and Spain and covered acute and convalescent phases of COVID-19. Subjects who had been exposed to COVID-19, were actively infected with it, or had recovered from it provided the deeply sampled blood TCRbeta repertoires that made up the dataset. Where HLA class I and class II types were available, the types were taken from metadata supplied by the sample provider, not from assay-based typing. The sample metadata nearly always contained a de-identified subject ID, COVID-19 status, age in years and sex. The material from the prospective study consisted of cDNA or gDNA derived from T cells, B-cell-depleted T cells, or PBMCs. The samples were drawn from two sources: the first 160 participants of the ongoing ImmuneRACE study, and approximately 1,300 subjects contributed by 6 global collaborators. A freely available public database, intended as a resource for researchers studying the immune response to SARS-CoV-2, is where the repertoires were released. General conclusions and limits of the study: Clinical and demographic metadata were provided uncurated, with the amount varying by source and participant.

Participants in the prospective study were aged roughly 18 to 89 years, lived in about two dozen United States geographic areas, and enrolled through a virtual design. In the prospective study, cohorts were assigned on the basis of participant-reported clinical history obtained from a screening survey and a study questionnaire. Recovered participants in ImmuneRACE Cohort 3 were defined as having two consecutive negative NP/OP PCR tests, clearance from a healthcare professional, or resolution of symptoms. Mobile phlebotomists in the prospective study collected whole blood, serum and a nasopharyngeal or oropharyngeal swab from every participant. Over a roughly two-month period, participants in the prospective study had the option of providing additional blood draws and questionnaires. Before DNA extraction, blood samples from the prospective study were shipped at room temperature or frozen. V is reduced by 0 bases and J by 4 bases, leaving a spacing of 15 bases between them. Sequences MNHEY (CDR1) and SVGEGT (CDR2) are obtained from the germline V gene. Spanning cysteine to phenylalanine, the CDR3 consists of 16 amino acids. Only the CDR3 DNA stays, 48 bases, in frame from base 1.

To note about this clone: The antigen this receptor binds is unknown. Base qualities are not provided; no much larger clone lies one nucleotide away.

TCRbeta CDR3 regions were amplified from genomic DNA by means of the immunoSEQ Assay, a bias-controlled multiplex PCR. The original methods were these. The number of nucleated cells in each sample was estimated by amplification of reference gene primers within the assay. To quantify the absolute abundance of each unique TCRbeta CDR3 rearrangement, sequence reads were collapsed and filtered. For each sample, productive Simpson clonality was calculated as the square root of Simpson's diversity index over productive rearrangements. TCRdb took this table from immuneACCESS and kept in-frame rearrangements with V and J called. Such tables lack part of the clones; where checked against another copy, unresolved V genes explain under half of the gap, and the rest is unexplained. The V and J calls and clone size were taken over from that table, and D and trimming were inferred from the DNA. This sample holds over 150,000 clones; roughly 80% were observed only once. Together, the top ten hold under 9.5% of the sample.

The specimen sequenced was PBMCs or T cells enriched from blood (not recorded which). The chain couples TRBV6-2 or TRBV6-3 to TRBJ2-5, with a weak D call of TRBD2 (6 bases match). The receptor was isolated from a man in his fifties or sixties who had recovered from COVID-19. The CDR3 here reads CASSYSLWGGAETQYF. The sequenced DNA is TGTGCCAGCAGTTACTCGTTATGGGGCGGGGCAGAGACCCAGTACTTC.